This TCR beta chain comes out of a study of blood T cell repertoires in COVID-19. Across the study: COVID-19 samples collected from the United States, Italy and Spain covered acute and convalescent phases. T cells, B-cell-depleted T cells, or PBMCs provided the cDNA or gDNA that served as material.

V lost 1 base, J lost 4 bases, and 7 bases lay in between. CDR1 and CDR2 (germline): LGHDT, YNNKEL (reference sequence). The CDR3 consists of 13 residues. Per the original data handling: For nucleated cells, counts were estimated from reference gene primer amplification. Using immunoSEQ multiplex PCR, the repertoire was profiled, and TCRdb retains in-frame clones only, with some absent. V and J calls and clone size are as listed in that table; D and trimming were resolved from the DNA. Among about 65,000 clones listed, roughly three quarters were seen once. The sequence was collected from a human donor in a cohort sampled during active COVID-19. The rearrangement uses TRBV3-1 (or the pseudogene TRBV3-2) and TRBJ1-1, with a tentative D call TRBD1 (5 bases). Material: peripheral blood. CDR3 residues: CASSQGGITEAFF. CDR3 nucleotides: TGTGCCAGCAGCCAAGGGGGCATCACTGAAGCTTTCTTT.